The sequence of this T cell receptor beta chain was determined in a study of Ad26.COV2.S vaccination and SARS-CoV-2 variants (dated by TCRdb to 2020 to 2022). Turning to the overall study: Vaccine-arm donors came from COV1001, a multicentre, randomized, double-blind, placebo-controlled phase I-IIa trial of Ad26.COV2.S in healthy adults. Ad26.COV2.S was administered intramuscularly at 5 x 10^10 or 1 x 10^11 viral particles, either as a single shot or as two shots given 56 days apart. TCRbeta repertoire sequencing was used to assess the specificity and breadth of SARS-CoV-2-reactive T cell receptors after Ad26.COV2.S vaccination. A total of approximately 30 samples were included in the TCR-sequenced set, comprising roughly 19 Ad26.COV2.S vaccine recipients, 5 placebo recipients and 8 SARS-CoV-2 convalescent individuals. Trial participants were randomized into five groups of five, in which low-dose or high-dose Ad26.COV2.S was given once or twice, or placebo was given on both occasions. Investigators remained blinded to trial group allocation during experiments and outcome assessment.

Remarks on this clone: Its specific antigen is unknown. Base qualities were left out, and no much larger clone turns up one base away.

Results the study describes overall, beyond this receptor: Ad26.COV2.S recipients had higher spike-specific TCR breadth than placebo recipients (P = 0.0014). Vaccine and placebo recipients had comparable non-spike TCR breadth, which fits with the vaccine containing only spike. According to the authors, total T cell responses may have been underestimated by the TCR breadth and depth analyses. The study was not powered for comparison of responses between vaccine doses or regimens. After vaccination, spike-specific CD8+ and CD4+ T cell responses were reported to show substantial breadth.

Read against the paper, the sample's treatment or condition label means: approximately 18 received Ad26.COV2.S at low or high dose, single or two shots; about 5 received placebo; per-sample allocation not given. For vaccine and placebo recipients, the sequenced repertoires came from samples collected on day 63 after the first injection. Between 29 July and 7 August 2020, Cohort 1b enrolled 25 adults aged 18-55 years at one site in Boston, USA. As a vaccine, Ad26.COV2.S was a replication-incompetent adenovirus type 26 vector that expressed a prefusion-stabilized SARS-CoV-2 spike protein derived from the original Wuhan strain. TCRbeta CDR3 regions were sequenced with the immunoSEQ Assay. After extraction, genomic DNA underwent amplification by bias-controlled multiplex PCR, followed by high-throughput sequencing. The published analysis was carried out like this. To quantify the absolute abundance of every unique TCRbeta CDR3 region, sequences were collapsed and filtered. T cell fraction was estimated by normalization of TCRbeta template counts to usable DNA, with usable DNA being measured through amplification of reference genes present in all nucleated cells. Repertoire TCRs were annotated as SARS-CoV-2-specific by exact matching of V gene, CDR3 amino acid sequence and J gene to a known reactive TCR set. The reference SARS-CoV-2 TCR set was derived from MIRA and filtered for enrichment in COVID-19-positive ImmuneCODE repertoires, a step that removed public or cross-reactive TCRs. Using the MIRA antigens, annotated TCRs were further analysed by specific ORF or by position within an ORF. Depth was the summed frequency of annotated unique rearrangements, while breadth was defined as annotated unique rearrangements over total unique productive rearrangements. Two-sided Wilcoxon rank-sum tests were used to compare TCR breadth between groups. This immuneACCESS table, as held by TCRdb, lists in-frame sequences with V and J called but not all clones. Of the missing ones, under half trace to an unresolved V gene in checked studies; the others have no known cause. V and J calls plus clone size are reproduced from that table; the DNA served to infer D and trimming. The sample table records about 420,000 clones; 85% to 90% of these occur just once. The ten biggest clones cover 3.6% of the sample.

The receptor was isolated from a person aged 18-65 years who received the Ad26.COV2.S COVID-19 vaccine or a placebo. Sequenced material: peripheral blood, taken in a trial of Ad26.COV2.S vaccine versus placebo.

CDR3 loop: CASGRQGNTGELFF. The DNA sequence is TGTGCTAGTGGCCGACAGGGGAACACCGGGGAGCTGTTTTTT. This chain is built from TRBV12-5 and TRBJ2-2; 7 bases in the middle match TRBD1. From its cysteine to its phenylalanine, the CDR3 spans 14 amino acids. The sequence is cut down to CDR3 DNA, 42 bases in frame from base 1. Relative to germline, V is missing 6 bases and J is missing 1 base, with 2 bases of the junction outside any gene match. The germline V gene provides CDR1 LGHNT and CDR2 FRNRAP. Reference TRBV12-5 and TRBJ2-2 proteins supply the regions before and after the CDR3; the full variable domain is: DARVTQTPRHKVTEMGQEVTMRCQPILGHNTVFWYRQTMMQGLELLAYFRNRAPLDDSGMPKDRFSAEMPDATLATLKIQPSEPRDSAVYFCASGRQGNTGELFFGEGSRLTVL.